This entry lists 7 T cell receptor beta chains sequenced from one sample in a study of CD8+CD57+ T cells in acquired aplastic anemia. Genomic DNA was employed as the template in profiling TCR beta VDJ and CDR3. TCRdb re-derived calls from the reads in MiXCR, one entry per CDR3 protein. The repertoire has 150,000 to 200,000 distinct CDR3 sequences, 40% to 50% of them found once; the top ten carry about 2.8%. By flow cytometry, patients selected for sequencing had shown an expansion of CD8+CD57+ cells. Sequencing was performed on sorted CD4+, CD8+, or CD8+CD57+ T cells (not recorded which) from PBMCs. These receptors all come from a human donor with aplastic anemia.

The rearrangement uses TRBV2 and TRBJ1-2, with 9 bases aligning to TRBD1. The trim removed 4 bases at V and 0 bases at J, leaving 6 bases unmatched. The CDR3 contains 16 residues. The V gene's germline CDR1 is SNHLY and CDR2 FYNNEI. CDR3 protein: CASSGSDRGANYGYTF. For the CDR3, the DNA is TGTGCCAGCAGTGGCTCCGACAGGGGGGCTAACTATGGCTACACCTTC.

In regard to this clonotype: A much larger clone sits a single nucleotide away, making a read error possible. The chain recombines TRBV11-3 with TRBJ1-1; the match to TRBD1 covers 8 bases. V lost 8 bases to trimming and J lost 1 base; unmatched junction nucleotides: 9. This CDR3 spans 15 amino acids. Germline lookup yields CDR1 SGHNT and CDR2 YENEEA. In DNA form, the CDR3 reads TGTGCCAGCGGCTCTGGACAGGGCGAGAACACTGAAGCTTTCTTT. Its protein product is CASGSGQGENTEAFF.

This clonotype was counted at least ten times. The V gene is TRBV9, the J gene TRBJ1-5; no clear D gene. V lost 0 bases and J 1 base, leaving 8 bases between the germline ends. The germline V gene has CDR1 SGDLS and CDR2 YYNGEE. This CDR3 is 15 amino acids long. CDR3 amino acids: CASSVGPESNQPQHF. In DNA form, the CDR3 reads TGTGCCAGCAGCGTAGGTCCGGAAAGCAATCAGCCCCAGCATTTT. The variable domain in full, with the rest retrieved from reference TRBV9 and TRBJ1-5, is DSGVTQTPKHLITATGQRVTLRCSPRSGDLSVYWYQQSLDQGLQFLIQYYNGEERAKGNILERFSAQQFPDLHSELNLSSLELGDSALYFCASSVGPESNQPQHFGDGTRLSIL.

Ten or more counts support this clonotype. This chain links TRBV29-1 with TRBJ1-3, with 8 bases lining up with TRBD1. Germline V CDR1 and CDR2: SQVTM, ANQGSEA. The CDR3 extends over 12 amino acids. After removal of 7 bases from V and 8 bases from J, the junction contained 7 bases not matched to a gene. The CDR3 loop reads CSGKTGEDTIYF. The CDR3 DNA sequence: TGCAGCGGAAAGACAGGGGAAGACACCATATATTTT.

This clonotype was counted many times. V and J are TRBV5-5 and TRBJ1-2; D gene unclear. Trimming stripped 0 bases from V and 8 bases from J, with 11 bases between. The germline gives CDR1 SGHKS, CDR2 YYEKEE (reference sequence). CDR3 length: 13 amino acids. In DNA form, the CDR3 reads TGTGCCAGCAGCTTGGATACGGCTAGGGGCTACACCTTC. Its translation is CASSLDTARGYTF.

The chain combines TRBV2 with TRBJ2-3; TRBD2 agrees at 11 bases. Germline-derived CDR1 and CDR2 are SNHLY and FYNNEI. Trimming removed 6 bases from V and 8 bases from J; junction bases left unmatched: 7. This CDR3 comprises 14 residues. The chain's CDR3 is CASRGLAGSGTQYF. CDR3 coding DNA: TGTGCCAGCAGAGGACTAGCGGGTTCCGGTACGCAGTATTTT.

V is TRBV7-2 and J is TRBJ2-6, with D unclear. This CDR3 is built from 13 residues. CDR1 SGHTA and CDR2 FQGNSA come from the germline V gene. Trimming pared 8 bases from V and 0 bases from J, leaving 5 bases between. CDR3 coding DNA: TGTGCCAGCGGGTTCTCTGGGGCCAACGTCCTGACTTTC. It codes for CASGFSGANVLTF.